The TCR beta chain described here comes from a study of molecular identifiers for immune sequencing clone quantification. TCRdb processed the PCR reads anew with MiXCR; each CDR3 protein has one entry. The data hold more than 250,000 distinct CDR3 sequences, with 20% to 25% observed a single time. This clonotype was observed a handful of times. V was cut by 2 bases and J by 3 bases, with 5 bases left in between. CDR1 SGHTA and CDR2 FQGTGA come from the germline V gene. This CDR3 comprises 13 residues. The TCR comes from a human donor in good health. Some libraries in this study had Jurkat cell RNA spiked in. Sequences were obtained from naive CD8+ T cells from blood, with Jurkat cell RNA spiked in. Subset noted: FACS-sorted CD8+CD4-CCR7+CD45RA+ naive T cells. The rearrangement joins TRBV7-3 to TRBJ2-1; D call uncertain. As DNA, the CDR3 is TGTGCCAGCAGCTTAGGGAACTACAATGAGCAGTTCTTC. It is translated as CASSLGNYNEQFF.